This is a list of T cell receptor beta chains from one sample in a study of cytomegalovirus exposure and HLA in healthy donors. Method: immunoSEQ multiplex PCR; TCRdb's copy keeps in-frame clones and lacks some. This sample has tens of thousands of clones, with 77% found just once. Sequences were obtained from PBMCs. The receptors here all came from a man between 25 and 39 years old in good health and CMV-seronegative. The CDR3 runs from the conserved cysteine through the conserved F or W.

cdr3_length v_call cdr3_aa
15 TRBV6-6 CASSYIPGSYNEQFF
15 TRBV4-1 CASSQEVTSGRGQFF
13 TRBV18 CASSPPVVDTIYF
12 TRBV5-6 CASSLGGGGYTF
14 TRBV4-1 CASSQARGNEKLFF
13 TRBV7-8 CASSRRNGEKLFF
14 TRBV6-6 CASSADRGNSPLHF
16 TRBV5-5 CASSLGGLGGTYEQYF
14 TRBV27 CASSLVPGRTEAFF
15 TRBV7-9 CASSYRRTGFPEAFF
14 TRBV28 CASRLPQGGTEAFF
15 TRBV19 CASSSSSGGPNEQFF
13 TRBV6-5 CASSYSDRSEQYF
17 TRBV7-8 CASSPPGLAGVGGELFF
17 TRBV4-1 CASSQVPGTEITGELFF
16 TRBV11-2 CASSSRPAGAGTEAFF
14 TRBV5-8 CASSHDRGINTIYF
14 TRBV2 CATYRDRAYYEQYF
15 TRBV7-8 CASSPRDPGAGELFF
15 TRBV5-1 CASRTEGSNTGELFF
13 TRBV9 CASSVAYEREQYF
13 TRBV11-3 CASSSQGDTEAFF
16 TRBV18 CASSLQDSKNNQPQHF
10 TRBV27 CASSLKEQYF
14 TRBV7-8 CASSPARTNEKLFF
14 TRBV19 CASSTDQGTHEQYF
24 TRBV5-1 CASSLELAGGLSSGRRLAKNIQYF
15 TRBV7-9 CASSQDRFGANVLTF
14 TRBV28 CASSIGGADYGYTF
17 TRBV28 CASITSGRASGANVLTF
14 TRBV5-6 CASSSRDRTYGYTF
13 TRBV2 CASKGPGQQPQHF
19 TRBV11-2 CASSLKSLVGGTNTGELFF
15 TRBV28 CASSSPTRDRGCYTF
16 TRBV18 CASSPPQGIGGNTIYF
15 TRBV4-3 CASSQLGQGVEEQYF
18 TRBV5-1 CASSSGTGNKRMNTEAFF
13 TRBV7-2 CASSLIAGNTIYF
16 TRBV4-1 CASSQVQLAGVETQYF
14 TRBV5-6 CASSVQGSKNIQYF
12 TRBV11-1 CASSRQGVTQYF
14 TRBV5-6 CASSLRDRGYEQYF
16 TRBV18 CASSPGAMSSYNEQFF
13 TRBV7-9 CASSSRLVAPLHF
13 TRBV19 CASSIGRFTEAFF
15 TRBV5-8 CASSGGTSGPYEQYF
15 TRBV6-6 CASSRQGAFDSPLHF